What follows are 21 T cell receptor beta chains derived from one specimen sequenced in a study of blood T cell repertoires in COVID-19. Libraries were prepared by immunoSEQ multiplex PCR; TCRdb keeps only in-frame clonotypes and omits some of them. The sample lists 130,000 to 150,000 clones, roughly 84% occurring once. The specimen sequenced was peripheral blood. The source of these receptors is a human donor in a cohort sampled during active COVID-19.

This rearrangement joins TRBV4-1 to TRBJ2-1, with 7 bases identical to TRBD1. The CDR3 contains 13 residues. The V gene's germline CDR1 is MGHRA and CDR2 YSYEKL. V lost 2 bases to trimming and J lost 7 bases; unmatched junction nucleotides: 2. CDR3 bases: TGCGCCAGCAGCCAAACCAGGGGGAATGAGCAGTTCTTC. Encoded protein: CASSQTRGNEQFF.

The CDR3 spells CASSITGGERYGYTF. DNA for the CDR3: TGTGCCAGCAGTATTACAGGGGGCGAGAGGTATGGCTACACCTTC. The J gene is TRBJ1-2, the V gene TRBV28; 9 bases are shared with TRBD1. This CDR3 has 15 amino acids. V was clipped by 5 bases and J by 5 bases; unmatched bases: 9. Per the germline V gene, CDR1 is MDHEN and CDR2 is SYDVKM.

There are a few counts of this clone. The V gene is TRBV6-5, the J gene TRBJ1-6, with 7 nucleotides matching TRBD1. The V gene's germline CDR1 is MNHEY and CDR2 SVGAGI. V shed 6 bases and J 7 bases; nucleotides not matched to a gene: 3. The CDR3 covers 13 residues. The CDR3 loop is CASRTGQNSPLHF. The DNA for the CDR3 is TGTGCCAGCAGGACGGGACAGAATTCACCCCTCCACTTT.

The chain carries TRBV2 and TRBJ1-1; D is uncertain. The CDR3 contains 12 residues. Germline V lookup: CDR1 SNHLY, CDR2 FYNNEI. V lost 3 bases, J lost 8 bases, and 10 bases lay in between. The CDR3 DNA follows: TGTGCCAGCAGTGAGGCGGGCCACGAAGCTTTCTTT. Amino acid sequence: CASSEAGHEAFF.

The DNA for the CDR3 is TGCGCCAGCAGCTTCACTAGCGGAATAAACAATGAGCAGTTCTTC. Translation gives CASSFTSGINNEQFF. The chain employs TRBV5-1 and TRBJ2-1; 8 bases align to TRBD2. Losses at the gene ends were 2 bases for V and 5 bases for J; bases not matched to a gene: 6. The germline V gene has CDR1 SGHRS and CDR2 YFSETQ. The CDR3 runs to 15 residues.

This chain connects TRBV18 to TRBJ2-6; 7 bases fit TRBD1. The length of the CDR3 is 16 residues. Germline-derived CDR1 and CDR2 are KGHSH and LQKENI. Germline trimming cut 4 bases from V and 2 bases from J; bases unmatched to any gene: 5. The chain's CDR3 is CASSRPTGAGANVLTF. The CDR3 nucleotides are TGTGCCAGCTCACGTCCCACAGGGGCTGGGGCCAACGTCCTGACTTTC.

This chain links TRBV3-1 (or the pseudogene TRBV3-2) with TRBJ1-1; D is unresolved. This CDR3 has 14 residues. Germline values: CDR1 LGHDT, CDR2 YNNKEL (reference sequence). Trimming cost V 2 bases and J 4 bases, with 11 bases left between them. The CDR3 loop reads CASSQREGITEAFF. CDR3 sequence (DNA): TGTGCCAGCAGCCAACGGGAGGGAATCACTGAAGCTTTCTTT.

The rearrangement uses TRBV20-1 and TRBJ2-2, with D possibly being TRBD2 (5 bases). Germline V gives CDR1 DFQATT, CDR2 SNEGSKA (reference sequence). The germline V and J ends were trimmed by 3 bases and 5 bases, with 16 bases remaining between them. The CDR3 runs to 15 residues. CDR3 DNA: TGCAGTGCTAGTGAGCGGCTATTCTCGACCGGGGAGCTGTTTTTT. Encoded protein: CSASERLFSTGELFF.

The chain links TRBV6-5 to TRBJ1-4; no clear D. V lost 6 bases and J lost 5, with 4 bases in between. Germline V gene sequence: CDR1 MNHEY, CDR2 SVGAGI. The CDR3 loop spans 11 amino acids. CDR3 sequence (DNA): TGTGCCAGCAGACGGAATGAAAAACTGTTTTTT. Encoded protein: CASRRNEKLFF.

The DNA for the CDR3 is TGCGCCAGCAGCCCCCGGGGGGGTCGGACCGGGGAGCTGTTTTTT. Protein sequence: CASSPRGGRTGELFF. The V and J genes are TRBV5-1 and TRBJ2-2; 8 positions match TRBD2. This CDR3 is built from 15 residues. Germline V gives CDR1 SGHRS, CDR2 YFSETQ. Trimming removed 4 bases from V and 5 bases from J; junction bases left unmatched: 7.

The chain is built from TRBV29-1 and TRBJ2-1; 9 positions agree with TRBD1. The CDR3 runs 16 residues. The germline CDR1 and CDR2 sequences are SQVTM and ANQGSEA. The V and J ends lost 5 bases and 4 bases, in that order; junction bases with no gene match: 12. In DNA, the CDR3 is TGCAGCGTTACGCCTCACCGGGACAGGGAGTACAATGAGCAGTTCTTC. Translation: CSVTPHRDREYNEQFF.

The chain combines TRBV7-3 with TRBJ2-6, with TRBD1 matching 8 bases. V gave up 4 bases and J gave up 2 bases; unmatched junction bases: 10. This CDR3 spans 18 amino acids. The germline V gene encodes CDR1 SGHTA and CDR2 FQGTGA. Written as DNA, the CDR3 is TGTGCCAGCAGCTGGAATAGGCAGGGGGCGGCTGGGGCCAACGTCCTGACTTTC. Its protein product is CASSWNRQGAAGANVLTF.

The chain combines TRBV6-1 with TRBJ2-7; TRBD1 agrees at 8 bases. Germline CDR1 reads MNHNS; CDR2 reads SASEGT. The V gene end was trimmed by 4 bases and the J gene end by 3 bases; junction bases not matched to a gene: 11. The CDR3 has 16 residues. The CDR3 region is CASSVLPTGAFYEQYF. The CDR3 nucleotides read TGTGCCAGCAGTGTATTACCGACAGGGGCCTTCTACGAGCAGTACTTC.

The chain combines TRBV12-3 or TRBV12-4 with TRBJ2-2, with D perhaps matching TRBD1 (5 bases). Between the trimmed V and J ends, which lost 6 bases and 5 bases, there was a span of 10 bases. The CDR3 is made up of 13 amino acids. CDR3 residues: CASSTDKTGELFF. The CDR3 DNA sequence: TGTGCCAGCAGCACGGACAAAACCGGGGAGCTGTTTTTT.

This clone was seen only a few times. The V and J genes are TRBV27 and TRBJ1-6; TRBD1 matches at 8 bases. The V gene end was trimmed by 8 bases and the J gene end by 7 bases; junction bases not matched to a gene: 13. This CDR3 is built from 16 residues. Germline V gene lookup returns CDR1 MNHEY and CDR2 SMNVEV (reference sequence). The DNA of the CDR3 is TGTGCCAGCTTCAGTATTCCGTGGACAGGGAATTCACCCCTCCACTTT. The encoded protein is CASFSIPWTGNSPLHF.

This rearrangement joins TRBV5-6 to TRBJ2-5, with D possibly TRBD1 on 5 matching bases. The CDR3 length is 13 residues. V gave up 5 bases and J gave up 5 bases, with 13 bases separating them. Germline V CDR1 and CDR2: SGHDT, YYEEEE. CDR3 bases: TGTGCCAGCAGTTTCACAGGTAGCGAGACCCAGTACTTC. Protein sequence: CASSFTGSETQYF.

This clone was recorded a few times. This chain links TRBV3-1 (or the pseudogene TRBV3-2) with TRBJ1-3, with a possible D match to TRBD1 (5 bases). Trimming removed 7 bases at V and 0 bases at J, with 10 bases between. The CDR3 spans 14 residues. Germline V gene lookup returns CDR1 LGHDT and CDR2 YNNKEL (reference sequence). CDR3 nucleotides: TGTGCCAGCAAATCGGGGGTCTCTGGAAACACCATATATTTT. It translates to CASKSGVSGNTIYF.

This clone was seen only a few times. The rearrangement links TRBV25-1 to TRBJ1-3; D gene ambiguous. The CDR3 extends over 16 amino acids. The germline CDR1 and CDR2 sequences are MGHDK and SYGVNS. V dropped 0 bases and J dropped 0 bases, with 9 bases sitting between them. CDR3 sequence reads: CASSEYSVSSGNTIYF. CDR3 nucleotide sequence: TGTGCCAGCAGTGAATACAGTGTTTCCTCTGGAAACACCATATATTTT.

V usage is TRBV9 and J usage is TRBJ1-1; TRBD1 might be the D (5 bases). V lost 4 bases and J 6 bases, leaving 19 bases between the germline ends. The CDR3 covers 15 residues. Germline values: CDR1 SGDLS, CDR2 YYNGEE. CDR3 loop: CASSSPAGREAEAFF. In nucleotides, the CDR3 is TGTGCCAGCAGCTCCCCGGCGGGCAGGGAGGCTGAAGCTTTCTTT.

The chain carries TRBV30 and TRBJ1-2, with D perhaps matching TRBD1 (5 bases). Looked up from germline, CDR1 is GTSNPN and CDR2 is SVGIG (reference sequence). This CDR3 has 13 residues. Trimming pared 3 bases from V and 7 bases from J, leaving 15 bases between. The CDR3 loop reads CAWSPGGGSGYTF. DNA for the CDR3: TGTGCCTGGAGCCCTGGGGGGGGTTCTGGCTACACCTTC.

This clone was recorded once. In DNA form, the CDR3 reads TGTGCCAGCAGTGAGCGACGGGTTGTGGACGAGCAGTACGTC. This encodes CASSERRVVDEQYV. The rearrangement links TRBV6-1 to TRBJ2-7, with no clear D. V was clipped by 3 bases and J by 5 bases, with 14 bases between them. Germline-derived CDR1 and CDR2 are MNHNS and SASEGT. The CDR3 totals 14 residues.